The next 12 T cell receptor beta chains were all read from a single sample in a study of metastatic and nonmetastatic thyroid tumors. TCRdb re-analyzed the PCR reads through MiXCR. The sample comprises fewer than 100,000 clones, about 15% of which are singletons, and 3.6% rests with the top ten. Each patient came to thyroid surgery without any prior treatment (of any kind). The sequenced material came from blood. All receptors come from a female donor with papillary thyroid cancer or a benign thyroid nodule (not recorded which). Some clones in this sample may be carry-over from other donors' samples.

This clone was found many times. The gene calls are TRBV28 and TRBJ2-5, with D unclear. CDR1 is MDHEN, CDR2 SYDVKM, per germline. V was shortened by 3 bases and J by 4 bases, with 12 bases between the two germline ends. The CDR3 runs to 14 residues. The chain's CDR3 is CASSFGGRPETQYF. CDR3 DNA: TGTGCCAGCAGTTTTGGTGGTCGCCCAGAGACCCAGTACTTC.

This clone was counted many times. The chain joins TRBV7-8 to TRBJ2-5; the match to TRBD2 covers 10 bases. V trimming: 6 bases; J trimming: 2 bases; junction bases outside the gene matches: 9. Germline V gene data show CDR1 as SGHVS and CDR2 as FQNEAQ. The CDR3 spans 16 residues. The CDR3 reads CASSNVAGGPQETQYF. CDR3 DNA sequence: TGTGCCAGCAGTAATGTAGCGGGGGGACCACAAGAGACCCAGTACTTC.

This clone appeared many times. V usage is TRBV12-3 or TRBV12-4 and J usage is TRBJ2-7; TRBD1 is a possible D gene (6 bases). Trimming cost V 3 bases and J 7 bases, with 10 bases left between them. The CDR3 covers 12 residues. CDR3 residues: CASSLGAVEQYF. The CDR3 nucleotides read TGTGCCAGCAGTTTGGGGGCAGTAGAGCAGTACTTC.

Notes on this clone: Given a much more abundant clone one base away, this may be a read error. The V gene is TRBV11-1, the J gene TRBJ2-1, with 9 nucleotides matching TRBD2. Looked up from germline, CDR1 is SGHAT and CDR2 is FQDESV (reference sequence). The V segment lost 2 bases and the J segment 7 bases; nucleotides outside the gene matches: 9. This CDR3 contains 16 residues. CDR3 residues: CASSLLAAGGYNEQFF. DNA of the CDR3: TGTGCCAGCAGCTTACTTGCAGCGGGGGGATATAATGAGCAGTTCTTC.

This clone was recorded at least ten times. J is TRBJ2-1 and V is TRBV2; D is perhaps TRBD1 (6 bases). Germline CDR1 is SNHLY and CDR2 is FYNNEI. Trimming stripped 7 bases from V and 6 bases from J, with 16 bases between. The CDR3 totals 14 residues. CDR3 DNA sequence: TGTGCCAGCAATACAGGGCTTATTAGCAATGAGCAGTTCTTC. Protein: CASNTGLISNEQFF.

This clone was detected a few times. A clone one base away is much larger, so this may be a read error. V usage is TRBV28 and J usage is TRBJ2-3, with D possibly TRBD2 on 5 matching bases. The length of the CDR3 is 12 residues. Germline CDR1 and CDR2: MDHEN and SYDVKM. This chain's CDR3 is CASSSTRDMQYF. The CDR3 DNA sequence: TGTGCCAGCAGCTCCACACGGGATATGCAGTATTTT.

This clone was recorded once. Its ends do not fully match the called genes, so a read error is possible. The V call is TRBV20-1, the J call TRBJ2-2, with TRBD2 identical over 9 bases. Germline V gene data show CDR1 as DFQATT and CDR2 as SNEGSKA (reference sequence). This CDR3 comprises 15 residues. CDR3 sequence: CSATRLAENTGELFF. DNA of the CDR3: TGCAGTGCTACTAGACTAGCGGAGAACACCGGCGAGCTGTTTTTT.

The V call is TRBV19, the J call TRBJ2-1, with 11 bases that match TRBD2. Unmatched junction bases numbered 1, after V lost 1 base and J lost 5 bases. Germline loops: CDR1 LNHDA, CDR2 SQIVND (reference sequence). The CDR3 consists of 15 residues. This chain's CDR3 is CASSIVTSGNNEQFF. The CDR3 coding sequence is TGTGCCAGTAGTATAGTGACTAGCGGGAACAATGAGCAGTTCTTC. The full variable domain, rest sourced from reference TRBV19 and TRBJ2-1, is DGGITQSPKYLFRKEGQNVTLSCEQNLNHDAMYWYRQDPGQGLRLIYYSQIVNDFQKGDIAEGYSVSREKKESFPLTVTSAQKNPTAFYLCASSIVTSGNNEQFFGPGTRLTVL.

The chain employs TRBV30 and TRBJ2-3, with TRBD1 matching 8 bases. The CDR3 sequence is 15 residues long. Germline CDR1 is GTSNPN and CDR2 is SVGIG (reference sequence). After removal of 2 bases from V and 2 bases from J, the junction contained 6 bases not matched to a gene. This CDR3 reads CAWSPRTGITDTQYF. The CDR3 DNA reads TGTGCCTGGAGTCCCCGGACAGGGATCACAGATACGCAGTATTTT.

The sample holds many counts of this clone. This chain uses TRBV10-2 with TRBJ2-3; possible D gene TRBD2, 6 bases. The CDR3 totals 13 residues. The V end was cut by 2 bases, the J end by 11 bases, with 14 bases between. Germline V CDR1 and CDR2: WSHSY, SAAADI. CDR3 loop: CASSEPMGLGQYF. The CDR3 region has the DNA TGCGCCAGCAGTGAGCCAATGGGACTTGGGCAGTATTTT.

Ten or more counts support this clone. The V gene is TRBV6-1, the J gene TRBJ1-3; D is ambiguous. The CDR3 is made up of 13 amino acids. Per germline, CDR1 MNHNS and CDR2 SASEGT. Trimming pared 5 bases from V and 2 bases from J, leaving 7 bases between. The CDR3 DNA sequence: TGTGCCAGCAGTCCTAAAGCTGGAAACACCATATATTTT. Amino acids: CASSPKAGNTIYF.

This clone was picked up many times. Other DNA sequences in the same sample also yield this CDR3. The chain couples TRBV20-1 to TRBJ2-7, with 10 bases fitting TRBD1. Germline lookup yields CDR1 DFQATT and CDR2 SNEGSKA (reference sequence). J gave up 2 bases and V 5 bases, and 3 bases lay outside the gene matches. The CDR3 length is 13 residues. CDR3 residues: CSASGTGAYEQYF. For the CDR3, the DNA is TGCAGTGCTTCCGGGACAGGGGCCTACGAGCAGTACTTC.